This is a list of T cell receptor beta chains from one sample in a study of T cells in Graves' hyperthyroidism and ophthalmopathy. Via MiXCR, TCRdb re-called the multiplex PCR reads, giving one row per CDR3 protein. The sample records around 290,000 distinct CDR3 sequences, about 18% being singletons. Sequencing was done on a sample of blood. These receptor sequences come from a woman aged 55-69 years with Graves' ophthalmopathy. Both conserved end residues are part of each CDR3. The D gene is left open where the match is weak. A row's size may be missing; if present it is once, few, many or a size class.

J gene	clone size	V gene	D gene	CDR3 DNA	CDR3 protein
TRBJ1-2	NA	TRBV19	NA	TGTGCCAGTAGTATGACGGGTAATGGCTACACCTTC	CASSMTGNGYTF
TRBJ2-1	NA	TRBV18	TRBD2	TGTGCCAGCTCCCGCGGGGGGGATCCCTACAATGAGCAGTTCTTC	CASSRGGDPYNEQFF
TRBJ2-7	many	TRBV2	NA	TGTGCCAGCAGTGAAAGACAGAACATCGTAATCTACGAGCAGTACTTC	CASSERQNIVIYEQYF
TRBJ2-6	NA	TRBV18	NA	TGTGCCAGCTCACCAGTGCGGGACGGCTTCTCTGGGGCCAACGTCCTGACTTTC	CASSPVRDGFSGANVLTF
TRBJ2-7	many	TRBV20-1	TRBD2	TGCAGTGCTCCAAAGACTAGCGGGATTACCTACGAGCAGTACTTC	CSAPKTSGITYEQYF
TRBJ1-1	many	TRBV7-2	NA	TGTGCCAGCAGCTCCCAGACGGGGACTGAAGCTTTCTTT	CASSSQTGTEAFF
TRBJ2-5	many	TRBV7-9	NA	TGTGCCAGCAGCTCTCACGGGGAGACCCAGTACTTC	CASSSHGETQYF
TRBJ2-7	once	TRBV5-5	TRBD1	TGTGCCAGCAGCTTGAGGGCTAAGGGACAGAACTCCTACGAGCAGTACTTC	CASSLRAKGQNSYEQYF
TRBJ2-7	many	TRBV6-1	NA	TGTGCCAGCAGTTCTCTGATGGGGACCCACTACGAGCAGTACTTC	CASSSLMGTHYEQYF
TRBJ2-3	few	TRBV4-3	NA	TGCGCCAGCAGCCAAGATACGGGGGGCCCCACAGATACGCAGTATTTT	CASSQDTGGPTDTQYF
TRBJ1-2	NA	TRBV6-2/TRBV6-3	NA	TGTGCCGGCAGTCCTCAAGGCTATGGCTACACCTTC	CAGSPQGYGYTF
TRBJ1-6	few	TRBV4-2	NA	TGTGCCAGCAGCCAAGTGCGGCAGGGCGGCTCACCCCTCCACTTT	CASSQVRQGGSPLHF
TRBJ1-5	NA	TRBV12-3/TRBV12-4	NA	TGTGCCAGCAGTTTCTCTTTGTGGGGCAATCAGCCCCAGCATTTT	CASSFSLWGNQPQHF
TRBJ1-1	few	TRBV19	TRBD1	TGTGCCAGTAGTGCTGACGACAGGGGCGGGAGGTGGTGGGGCCTTGAAGCTTTCTTT	CASSADDRGGRWWGLEAFF
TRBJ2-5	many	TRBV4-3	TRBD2	TGCGCCAGCAGCACACAGAGCGGGGGTAGGGAGACCCAGTACTTC	CASSTQSGGRETQYF
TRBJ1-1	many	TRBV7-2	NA	TGTGCCAGCAGCTTGATCGTGAACACTGAAGCTTTCTTT	CASSLIVNTEAFF
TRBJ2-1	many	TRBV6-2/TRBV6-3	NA	TGTGCCAGCAGTTACTCTGGCAGGTCTCATGAGCAGTTCTTC	CASSYSGRSHEQFF
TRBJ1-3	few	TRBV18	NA	TGTGCCAGCTCACCGGCAGGGGCTGGAAACACCATATATTTT	CASSPAGAGNTIYF
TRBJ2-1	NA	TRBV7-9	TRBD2	TGTGCCAGCAGCTTAACCCTAGCGGGGGTCTATGAGCAGTTCTTC	CASSLTLAGVYEQFF
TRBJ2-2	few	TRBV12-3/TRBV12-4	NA	TGTGCCAGCAGTTTATCTGGGAGCCCTACCGGGGAGCTGTTTTTT	CASSLSGSPTGELFF
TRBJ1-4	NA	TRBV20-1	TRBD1	TGCAGTGCTCCAATTGTTGGACAGGGGGGAGAAAAACTGTTTTTT	CSAPIVGQGGEKLFF
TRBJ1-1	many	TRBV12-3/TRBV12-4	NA	TGTGCCAGCAGTTTAGCGGGTCCTGAAGCTTTCTTT	CASSLAGPEAFF
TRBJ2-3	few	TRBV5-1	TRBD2	TGCGCCAGCAGCTTTTTCGGTCTAGCGGGGAGGGCAGATACGCAGTATTTT	CASSFFGLAGRADTQYF
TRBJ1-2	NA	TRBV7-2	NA	TGTGCCAGCAGCTTAGCAAGAGGGACTGTGGGTGACTATGGCTACGCCTTC	CASSLARGTVGDYGYAF
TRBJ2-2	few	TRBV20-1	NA	TGCAGTGCCCCAGCCGGGGGGAACACCGGGGAGCTGTTTTTT	CSAPAGGNTGELFF
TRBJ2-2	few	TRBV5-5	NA	TGTGCCAGCAGCTTGGGACCCGGGAAGGGGAGCACCGGGGAGCTGTTTTTT	CASSLGPGKGSTGELFF
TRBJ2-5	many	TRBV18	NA	TGTGCCAGCTCACTAACAGGCAACCAAGAGACCCAGTACTTC	CASSLTGNQETQYF
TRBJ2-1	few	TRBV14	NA	TGTGCCAGCAGCCCGGAAAAATACAATGAGCAGTTCTTC	CASSPEKYNEQFF
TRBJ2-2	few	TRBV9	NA	TGTGCCAGCAGCGTAACTATCCGGAACACCGGGGAGCTGTTTTTT	CASSVTIRNTGELFF
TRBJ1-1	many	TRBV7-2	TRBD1	TGTGCCAGCAGCTTCCGACAGGGGAGGTTTGTTAGGACTGAAGCTTTCTTT	CASSFRQGRFVRTEAFF
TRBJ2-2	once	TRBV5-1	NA	TGCGCCAGCAGCTTGGAGGCGGAGAGGGAGCTGTTTTTT	CASSLEAERELFF
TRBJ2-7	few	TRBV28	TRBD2	TGTGCCAGCAGTTCCCGACTAGCGGGAGGCTACGAGCAGTACTTC	CASSSRLAGGYEQYF
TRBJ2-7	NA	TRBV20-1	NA	TGCAGTGCTAGCATCACACAGGGCTACGAGCAGTACTTC	CSASITQGYEQYF
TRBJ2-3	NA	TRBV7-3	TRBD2	TGTGCCAGCAGCTTAATATTTTCTGAAACTAGCGGGAGTTGGAGGACAGATACGCAGTATTTT	CASSLIFSETSGSWRTDTQYF
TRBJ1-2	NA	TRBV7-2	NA	TGTGCCAGCAGCGAGGACACCTATGGCTACACCTTC	CASSEDTYGYTF
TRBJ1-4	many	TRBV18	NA	TGTGCCAGCTCACCACAGGCCAGGGATGAAAAACTGTTTTTT	CASSPQARDEKLFF
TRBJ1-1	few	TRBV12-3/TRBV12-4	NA	TGTGCCAGCAGTTTTCAGGCAAGGAACACTGAAGCTTTCTTT	CASSFQARNTEAFF
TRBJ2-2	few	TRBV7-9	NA	TGTGCCAGCCGAGCTCTCCCAAGCGGCGGGGAGCTGTTTTTT	CASRALPSGGELFF
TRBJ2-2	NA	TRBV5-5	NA	TGTGCCAGCAGCTCCGGGATCCCGACAAATGAGAACGGCGGGGAGCTGTTTTTT	CASSSGIPTNENGGELFF